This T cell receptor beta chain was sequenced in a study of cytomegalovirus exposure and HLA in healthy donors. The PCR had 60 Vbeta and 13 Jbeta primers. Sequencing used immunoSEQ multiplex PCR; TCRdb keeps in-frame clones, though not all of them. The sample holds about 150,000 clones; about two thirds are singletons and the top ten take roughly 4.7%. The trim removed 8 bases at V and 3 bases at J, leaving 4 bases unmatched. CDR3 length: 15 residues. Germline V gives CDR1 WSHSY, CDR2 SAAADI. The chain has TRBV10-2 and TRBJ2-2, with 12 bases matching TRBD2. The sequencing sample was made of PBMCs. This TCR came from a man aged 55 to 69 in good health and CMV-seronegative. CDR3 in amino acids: CASRPSGRDTGELFF. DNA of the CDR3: TGCGCCAGCCGCCCTAGCGGGAGGGACACCGGGGAGCTGTTTTTT.